The source of this TCR beta chain is a study of blood T cells in healthy people across ages. V was trimmed by 2 bases and J by 6 bases, leaving 10 bases between them. This CDR3 spans 13 amino acids. Then a second PCR, running about 7 to 11 cycles, was carried out with a sample-barcoded 5' primer and a J-beta primer mix. TCRdb reprocessed the 5' RACE reads via MiXCR and lists one record per CDR3 protein. Among hundreds of thousands of distinct CDR3 sequences listed, 35% to 45% were seen once. This clonotype showed up many times. V is TRBV12-3 or TRBV12-4 and J is TRBJ1-2; D remains ambiguous. The clonotype originates from a woman in her fifties or sixties in good health. The sequencing input was blood. The CDR3 DNA reads TGTGCCAGCAGTTTAACCGAGGGAGATGGCTACACCTTC. Protein: CASSLTEGDGYTF.